Each of the 23 T cell receptor beta chains below was sequenced from the same sample in a study of T cells in Graves' hyperthyroidism and ophthalmopathy. The source material, RNA transcripts, was used to amplify TCR beta CDR3 regions. TCR CDR3 regions were first amplified by RT-PCR with HTBI primers. Each CDR3 protein gets one entry after TCRdb re-called the multiplex PCR reads with MiXCR. This sample has approximately 560,000 distinct CDR3 sequences, with around a sixth found just once. Sample: blood. These receptor sequences come from a young woman with Graves' hyperthyroidism.

Notes on this clonotype: Sequence at one end of the junction differs from germline and may be a read error. This chain uses TRBV4-2 with TRBJ2-2; 7 bases line up with TRBD2. Germline V gene lookup returns CDR1 LGHNA and CDR2 YNFKEQ. CDR3 length: 16 amino acids. CDR3 sequence: CASSQDLGGRPGEPFF. Here the CDR3 DNA reads TGTGCCAGCAGCCAAGATCTGGGCGGGAGACCCGGGGAGCCGTTTTTT.

This clonotype is a singleton in its sample. V and J are TRBV12-5 and TRBJ2-7, with TRBD2 matching 7 bases. In germline, CDR1 is LGHNT, CDR2 FRNRAP. Unmatched junction bases numbered 14, after V lost 5 bases and J lost 4 bases. The CDR3 is made up of 16 amino acids. CDR3 bases: TGTGCTAGTGGTGATGATGGGGGGGAGGAGTGGTACGAGCAGTACTTC. It encodes CASGDDGGEEWYEQYF.

J is TRBJ2-1 and V is TRBV9; D gene uncertain. CDR1 and CDR2 (germline): SGDLS, YYNGEE. Trimming took 2 bases from V and 0 from J, leaving 15 bases between them. The CDR3 extends over 17 amino acids. CDR3 residues: CASSVHHISSSYNEQFF. CDR3 DNA sequence: TGTGCCAGCAGCGTCCATCATATAAGTAGCTCCTACAATGAGCAGTTCTTC.

This clonotype was seen repeatedly, ten times or more. This sequence joins TRBV5-1 and TRBJ2-7; D not resolved. The V end lost 0 bases, the J end lost 2 bases, and 9 bases lay between the germline ends. The CDR3 sequence is 14 residues long. The germline gives CDR1 SGHRS, CDR2 YFSETQ. The chain's CDR3 is CASSLGGWAYEQYF. The CDR3 DNA reads as TGCGCCAGCAGCTTGGGAGGTTGGGCCTACGAGCAGTACTTC.

Comments on this clonotype: This may stem from a read error, because a much larger clone lies one nucleotide away. Likely a read error: the CDR3 ends without its conserved phenylalanine or tryptophan. The V and J genes are TRBV12-3 or TRBV12-4 and TRBJ2-3; D gene ambiguous. The CDR3 covers 15 residues. V was shortened by 3 bases and J by 0 bases, with 10 bases between the two germline ends. The CDR3 region is CASSFYTPSTDTQYS. DNA for the CDR3: TGTGCCAGCAGTTTTTACACCCCTAGCACAGATACGCAGTATTCT.

This clonotype was seen only a few times. The rearrangement uses TRBV10-3 and TRBJ2-1; 16 bases align to TRBD2. From germline, CDR1 is ENHRY and CDR2 SYGVKD. V shed 5 bases and J 4 bases; nucleotides not matched to a gene: 14. The CDR3 spans 20 residues. This chain's CDR3 is CAISTTDTGTSGRDYNEQFF. The CDR3 DNA follows: TGTGCCATCAGTACCACAGACACCGGGACTAGCGGGAGGGATTACAATGAGCAGTTCTTC.

This rearrangement joins TRBV6-4 to TRBJ2-1; D is possibly TRBD1 or TRBD2 (5 bases each). The CDR3 covers 15 residues. In germline, CDR1 is MRHNA, CDR2 SNTAGT. Trimming shortened V by 8 bases and J by 3 bases, and 17 bases separated the two germline ends. CDR3 in DNA: TGTGCCAGCCCCTGGGGGAGCGGTTTCTACAATGAGCAGTTCTTC. Amino acids: CASPWGSGFYNEQFF.

This clonotype was seen a few times. This chain connects TRBV5-1 to TRBJ1-3; tentative D call: TRBD1 (5 bases). The CDR3 totals 12 residues. V was trimmed by 7 bases and J by 4 bases, leaving 9 bases between them. Germline assignment: CDR1 SGHRS and CDR2 YFSETQ. In nucleotides, the CDR3 is TGCGCCAGCCGCGACAGAGGAAACACCATATATTTT. It encodes CASRDRGNTIYF. The full variable domain, its missing parts supplied by reference TRBV5-1 and TRBJ1-3, is KAGVTQTPRYLIKTRGQQVTLSCSPISGHRSVSWYQQTPGQGLQFLFEYFSETQRNKGNFPGRFSGRQFSNSRSEMNVSTLELGDSALYLCASRDRGNTIYFGEGSWLTVV.

This clonotype was seen a handful of times. The rearrangement uses TRBV18 and TRBJ1-4; no clear D. V shed 4 bases and J shed 5 bases, with 5 bases lying between them. CDR1 and CDR2 from the germline V gene are KGHSH and LQKENI. This CDR3 spans 12 amino acids. CDR3 amino acids: CASSLGNEKLFF. The CDR3 DNA reads TGTGCCAGCTCACTGGGGAATGAAAAACTGTTTTTT.

The table lists this clonotype with a few counts. The chain couples TRBV29-1 to TRBJ2-6; possible D gene TRBD1, 5 bases. The CDR3 is 17 residues long. Per germline, CDR1 SQVTM and CDR2 ANQGSEA. V lost 0 bases and J lost 5, with 17 bases in between. The CDR3 spells CSVEEQLRVRRANVLTF. In DNA, the CDR3 is TGCAGCGTTGAAGAACAGCTCAGGGTTCGAAGGGCCAACGTCCTGACTTTC.

This clonotype was counted between two and nine times. The rearrangement uses TRBV25-1 and TRBJ2-3, with D possibly matching TRBD2 (5 bases). V lost 0 bases to trimming and J lost 4 bases, with 20 bases between them. Germline CDR1 is MGHDK and CDR2 is SYGVNS. There are 18 residues in the CDR3. The CDR3 nucleotides are TGTGCCAGCAGTGAATATAAAGGCGGGTTACTTAACCCAGATACGCAGTATTTT. As protein: CASSEYKGGLLNPDTQYF. Based on the CDR3 plus reference TRBV25-1 and TRBJ2-3, the full variable domain is EADIYQTPRYLVIGTGKKITLECSQTMGHDKMYWYQQDPGMELHLIHYSYGVNSTEKGDLSSESTVSRIRTEHFPLTLESARPSHTSQYLCASSEYKGGLLNPDTQYFGPGTRLTVL.

This clonotype was seen at least ten times. This sequence joins TRBV2 and TRBJ2-3, with D uncertain. The CDR3 runs to 12 residues. The germline V and J ends were trimmed by 2 bases and 5 bases, with 5 bases remaining between them. Germline CDR1 is SNHLY and CDR2 is FYNNEI. CDR3 coding DNA: TGTGCCAGCAGTGAATGGGTAGATACGCAGTATTTT. Translating it yields CASSEWVDTQYF.

J is TRBJ1-5 and V is TRBV4-1; TRBD1 matches 9 bases. The CDR3 totals 15 residues. The V segment lost 1 base and the J segment 7 bases; nucleotides outside the gene matches: 5. The V gene's germline CDR1 is MGHRA and CDR2 YSYEKL. The CDR3 region has the DNA TGCGCCAGCAGCCAAGCGGGACAGGGAAGGCAGCCCCAGCATTTT. It yields the protein CASSQAGQGRQPQHF.

The rearrangement links TRBV11-1 to TRBJ2-5, with 11 nucleotides matching TRBD2. The germline V gene encodes CDR1 SGHAT and CDR2 FQDESV (reference sequence). V lost 6 bases to trimming and J lost 4 bases; unmatched junction nucleotides: 7. The CDR3 contains 15 residues. Here the CDR3 reads CASSQGLAGLETQYF. The CDR3 region has the DNA TGTGCCAGCAGTCAAGGACTAGCGGGCTTAGAGACCCAGTACTTC.

This clonotype was detected a few times. The J gene is TRBJ1-5, the V gene TRBV18; D gene uncertain. This CDR3 is 14 amino acids long. V was pared by 1 base and J by 5 bases, with 9 bases between. Per the germline V gene, CDR1 is KGHSH and CDR2 is LQKENI. The CDR3 protein is CASSPLGRDQPQHF. For the CDR3, the DNA is TGTGCCAGCTCACCACTGGGGAGAGATCAGCCCCAGCATTTT.

The chain is built from TRBV27 and TRBJ1-5, with TRBD1 as a possible D gene (5 bases). V was trimmed by 2 bases and J by 0 bases, leaving 8 bases between them. The CDR3 loop spans 15 amino acids. Germline lookup yields CDR1 MNHEY and CDR2 SMNVEV (reference sequence). The CDR3 sequence is CASSLGGHSNQPQHF. The CDR3 DNA sequence: TGTGCCAGCAGTTTAGGAGGACATAGCAATCAGCCCCAGCATTTT.

J is TRBJ2-1 and V is TRBV7-8, with no clear D. The ends were cut back, 1 base at V and 5 bases at J, with 9 bases in the middle. The CDR3 sequence is 14 residues long. Germline V gene data show CDR1 as SGHVS and CDR2 as FQNEAQ. CDR3 nucleotides: TGTGCCAGCAGCTTAGAACTACCTGACAATGAGCAGTTCTTC. This gives the protein CASSLELPDNEQFF.

This clonotype came up a few times. The gene calls are TRBV12-3 or TRBV12-4 and TRBJ2-1, with D hard to call. The CDR3 length is 14 residues. V was shortened by 1 base and J by 8 bases, with 12 bases between the two germline ends. CDR3 in DNA: TGTGCCAGCAGTTTAGTCGGGTTTGGTCATGAGCAGTTCTTC. It is translated as CASSLVGFGHEQFF.

This clonotype has a handful of counts. The rearrangement joins TRBV19 to TRBJ2-1; D might be TRBD1 (6 bases). The germline gives CDR1 LNHDA, CDR2 SQIVND (reference sequence). The CDR3 totals 12 residues. V lost 6 bases and J 9 bases, leaving 12 bases between the germline ends. This CDR3 reads CASSNRVGEQFF. CDR3 bases: TGTGCCAGTAGCAACAGGGTGGGTGAGCAGTTCTTC.

This clonotype showed up many times. The chain links TRBV4-1 to TRBJ2-7, with 10 bases aligning to TRBD1. This CDR3 comprises 15 residues. CDR1 and CDR2 (germline): MGHRA, YSYEKL. V lost 4 bases and J lost 7; bases outside the gene matches: 10. Written as DNA, the CDR3 is TGCGCCAGCAGCCGAGGCCCGGGACAGGGGACGGAGCAGTACTTC. Translation: CASSRGPGQGTEQYF.

This clonotype has ten or more counts. Here the CDR3 reads CASSPRGAGGNEQFF. As DNA, the CDR3 is TGTGCCAGCAGTCCCCGAGGGGCGGGAGGCAATGAGCAGTTCTTC. This chain links TRBV27 with TRBJ2-1; TRBD2 aligns across 8 bases. Per germline, CDR1 MNHEY and CDR2 SMNVEV (reference sequence). V was clipped by 5 bases and J by 6 bases; unmatched bases: 9. The CDR3 sequence is 15 residues long.

As to this clonotype: With a much larger clone just one base away, this may be a read error. J is TRBJ2-2 and V is TRBV24-1; 10 bases line up with TRBD2. This CDR3 comprises 18 residues. Per the germline V gene, CDR1 is KGHDR and CDR2 is SFDVKD. Trimming cost V 4 bases and J 5 bases; bases outside gene matches: 12. CDR3 residues: CATSDHLLAGVRTGELFF. The DNA for the CDR3 is TGTGCCACCAGTGACCACCTGCTAGCGGGAGTAAGAACCGGGGAGCTGTTTTTT.

This clonotype was found many times. V and J are TRBV12-3 or TRBV12-4 and TRBJ2-1; D may match TRBD1 or TRBD2 (6 bases each). V was pared by 6 bases and J by 3 bases, with 18 bases between. This CDR3 contains 16 residues. CDR3 sequence: CASSSGRGQVYNEQFF. The CDR3 nucleotides are TGTGCCAGCAGCTCGGGCCGGGGGCAGGTCTACAATGAGCAGTTCTTC.